This T cell receptor (beta chain) was retrieved from a study of blood T cell repertoires in COVID-19. Study-level background: COVID-19 samples collected from the United States, Italy and Spain covered acute and convalescent phases. The cDNA or gDNA used as material had been derived from T cells, B-cell-depleted T cells, or PBMCs.

Germline V CDR1 and CDR2: MNHEY, SMNVEV (reference sequence). Trimming took 3 bases from V and 6 from J, leaving 9 bases between them. The CDR3 spans 13 residues. Patients in Seattle were enrolled during active infection, then followed longitudinally. As processed by the authors: Amplifying reference gene primers gave estimates of nucleated cell counts. Here immunoSEQ multiplex PCR was the method, and the copy in TCRdb shows in-frame clones only, minus some. That table supplies the V and J calls and clone size; D and trimming were determined from the DNA. The sample contains 45,000 or so clones, approximately 87% of which appear only once.

The chain joins TRBV27 to TRBJ2-1; tentatively, D is TRBD2 (5 bases). The sequence derives from a man in his forties or fifties with COVID-19, enrolled during active disease. Sequencing was done on a sample of peripheral blood. The CDR3 bases are TGTGCCAGCAGTTTCCTCGGAGGCAATGAGCAGTTCTTC. This codes for CASSFLGGNEQFF.